The T cell receptor beta chain described here comes from a study of T cells in Graves' hyperthyroidism and ophthalmopathy. Study results and caveats: Most clonotypes that expanded in the thyroid above 0.001 also showed up in blood.

The CDR3 consists of 15 residues. Looked up from germline, CDR1 is SGHAT and CDR2 is FQDESV (reference sequence). V lost 2 bases and J lost 3, with 13 bases in between. Patients were aged 18 to 65, had disease duration under 2 months, and had newly diagnosed hyperthyroidism. Exclusion of patients followed from uncontrolled infection, other autoimmune disease, pregnancy or lactation. Each 10 ml fresh peripheral blood draw supplied the PBMCs. This clonotype was recorded at least ten times. Antigen specificity is unknown. RNA transcripts yielded amplified TCR beta CDR3 regions. The HTBI set primed first-round TCR CDR3 RT-PCR. Each CDR3 protein gets one entry after TCRdb re-called the multiplex PCR reads with MiXCR. This table has about 360,000 distinct CDR3 sequences, 19% appearing once.

The rearrangement uses TRBV11-1 and TRBJ1-1, with D unresolved. The clonotype was recovered from a woman between 18 and 29 years old with Graves' hyperthyroidism. Material for sequencing was blood. CDR3 sequence reads: CASSLHRAMDTEAFF. The CDR3 nucleotides are TGTGCCAGCAGCTTACATCGGGCGATGGACACTGAAGCTTTCTTT. The entire variable domain, with the rest obtained from reference TRBV11-1 and TRBJ1-1, is as follows: EAEVAQSPRYKITEKSQAVAFWCDPISGHATLYWYRQILGQGPELLVQFQDESVVDDSQLPKDRFSAERLKGVDSTLKIQPAELGDSAMYLCASSLHRAMDTEAFFGQGTRLTVV.